The 9 T cell receptor beta chains presented below share a single source sample, sequenced in a study of T cells after posttransplantation cyclophosphamide. Method: immunoSEQ multiplex PCR; TCRdb's copy keeps in-frame clones and lacks some. Listed for the sample are about 36,000 clones, none seen a single time. The sequencing input was PBMCs. All receptors derive from a girl aged 10 to 17 in good health, CMV-negative, and a related stem cell transplant donor.

This clone was detected ten times or more. This rearrangement joins TRBV30 to TRBJ2-1, with TRBD2 matching 11 bases. V lost 1 base, J lost 7 bases, and 15 bases stayed unmatched. In germline, CDR1 is GTSNPN, CDR2 SVGIG (reference sequence). The length of the CDR3 is 18 residues. Here the CDR3 reads CAWSAPSGLAGVTNEQFF. CDR3 nucleotide sequence: TGTGCCTGGAGTGCACCTTCCGGACTAGCGGGTGTCACGAATGAGCAGTTCTTC. Using reference TRBV30 and TRBJ2-1 for the parts outside the CDR3, the full variable domain is SQTIHQWPATLVQPVGSPLSLECTVEGTSNPNLYWYRQAAGRGLQLLFYSVGIGQISSEVPQNLSASRPQDRQFILSSKKLLLSDSGFYLCAWSAPSGLAGVTNEQFFGPGTRLTVL.

This clone was found a few times. The chain uses TRBV28 and TRBJ2-7; the D is unclear. The V gene's germline CDR1 is MDHEN and CDR2 SYDVKM. The CDR3 runs to 10 residues. V was shortened by 6 bases and J by 3 bases, with 3 bases between the two germline ends. In DNA, the CDR3 is TGTGCCAGCAGCCTCTACGAGCAGTACTTC. It translates to CASSLYEQYF.

This clone was picked up many times. The chain links TRBV28 to TRBJ1-2, with D possibly being TRBD1 (5 bases). The CDR3 covers 13 residues. V lost 3 bases to trimming and J lost 8 bases, with 13 bases between them. Germline V gene sequence: CDR1 MDHEN, CDR2 SYDVKM. The CDR3 spells CASSLTASYGYTF. In nucleotides, the CDR3 is TGTGCCAGCAGTTTGACAGCATCTTACGGCTACACCTTC.

This clone was seen ten or more times. DNA for the CDR3: TGTGCCAGCAGCTCCCTTCCCCGGACAGGGATCAATCAGCCCCAGCATTTT. It specifies CASSSLPRTGINQPQHF. V gene TRBV7-8 combines with J gene TRBJ1-5; 8 bases map to TRBD1. CDR3 length: 17 residues. After removal of 4 bases from V and 3 bases from J, the junction contained 11 bases not matched to a gene. The V gene's germline CDR1 is SGHVS and CDR2 FQNEAQ.

The gene calls are TRBV18 and TRBJ2-2; 9 bases are shared with TRBD1. The CDR3 has 16 amino acids. CDR1 and CDR2 (germline): KGHSH, LQKENI. V lost 1 base, J lost 1 base, and 1 base stayed unmatched. The CDR3 bases are TGTGCCAGCTCACCACAGGGACAGGGGAACACCGGGGAGCTGTTTTTT. Translating it yields CASSPQGQGNTGELFF.

In its sample, this clone was seen a few times. The chain recombines TRBV6-4 with TRBJ2-7; 13 positions match TRBD2. With 5 bases clipped from V and 5 bases from J, the junction kept 6 bases outside the gene matches. Per the germline V gene, CDR1 is MRHNA and CDR2 is SNTAGT. This CDR3 contains 15 residues. CDR3 DNA sequence: TGTGCCAGCAGTTCATCCGGGACTAGCGGGGACGAGCAGTACTTC. Protein sequence: CASSSSGTSGDEQYF.

The rearrangement uses TRBV2 and TRBJ1-2; D is unresolved. The CDR3 loop spans 10 amino acids. Germline CDR1 reads SNHLY; CDR2 reads FYNNEI. The germline V and J ends were trimmed by 5 bases and 7 bases, with 5 bases remaining between them. The CDR3 nucleotides are TGTGCCAGCAGTCGAGCTGGCTACACCTTC. Protein product: CASSRAGYTF.

This clone was observed at least ten times. V gene TRBV28 combines with J gene TRBJ2-1, with a weak D call TRBD1 (6 bases). V shed 5 bases and J shed 0 bases, with 11 bases lying between them. This CDR3 has 15 amino acids. Per germline, CDR1 MDHEN and CDR2 SYDVKM. CDR3 protein: CASSQGLSSYNEQFF. CDR3 bases: TGTGCCAGCAGTCAGGGGTTAAGCTCCTACAATGAGCAGTTCTTC. The complete variable domain, with remaining parts taken from reference TRBV28 and TRBJ2-1, reads DVKVTQSSRYLVKRTGEKVFLECVQDMDHENMFWYRQDPGLGLRLIYFSYDVKMKEKGDIPEGYSVSREKKERFSLILESASTNQTSMYLCASSQGLSSYNEQFFGPGTRLTVL.

This clone has at least ten counts. The rearrangement uses TRBV5-5 and TRBJ2-5; D is undetermined. Germline-derived CDR1 and CDR2 are SGHKS and YYEKEE (reference sequence). There are 13 residues in the CDR3. Trimming took off 3 bases at V and 5 bases at J, with 11 bases between the two ends. For the CDR3, the DNA is TGTGCCAGCAGCTCATTGACACGGGAGACCCAGTACTTC. The encoded protein is CASSSLTRETQYF. The full variable domain, completed using reference TRBV5-5 and TRBJ2-5, is DAGVTQSPTHLIKTRGQQVTLRCSPISGHKSVSWYQQVLGQGPQFIFQYYEKEERGRGNFPDRFSARQFPNYSSELNVNALLLGDSALYLCASSSLTRETQYFGPGTRLLVL.